This TCR beta chain derives from a study of cytomegalovirus exposure and HLA in healthy donors. General observations from the study: Several of the most significant clusters appeared linked to common viral pathogens, based on a later analysis.

As regards this clone: Its antigen is unknown.

The study ran its PCR with 60 Vbeta and 13 Jbeta primers. This table comes from immunoSEQ multiplex PCR, and its TCRdb copy is limited to in-frame clones, with some not included. The sample comprises about 160,000 clones, about 65% of which are singletons, and over 6% rests with the top ten. The specimen sequenced was PBMCs. This clonotype originated in a middle-aged man in good health and CMV-seropositive.

The CDR3 nucleotides are TGTGCCAGCAGGGCACCGCAAGGCAATCAGCCCCAGCATTTT. Protein: CASRAPQGNQPQHF. This rearrangement joins TRBV6-5 to TRBJ1-5, with D unresolved. Trimming left V 6 bases short and J 2 bases short, with 11 bases between. The CDR3 sequence is 14 residues long. Germline V gives CDR1 MNHEY, CDR2 SVGAGI.